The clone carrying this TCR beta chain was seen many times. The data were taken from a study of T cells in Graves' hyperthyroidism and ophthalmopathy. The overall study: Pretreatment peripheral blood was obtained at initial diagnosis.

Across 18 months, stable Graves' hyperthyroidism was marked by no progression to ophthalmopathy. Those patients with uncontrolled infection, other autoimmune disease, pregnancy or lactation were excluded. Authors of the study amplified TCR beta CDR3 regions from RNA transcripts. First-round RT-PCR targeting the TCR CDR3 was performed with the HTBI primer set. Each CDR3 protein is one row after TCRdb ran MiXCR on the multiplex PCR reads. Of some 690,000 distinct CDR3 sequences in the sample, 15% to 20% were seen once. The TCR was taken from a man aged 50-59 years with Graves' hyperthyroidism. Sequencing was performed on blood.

CDR3 amino acids: CASGLVVRTGVLYSNQPQHF. For the CDR3, the DNA is TGTGCTAGTGGTTTGGTTGTTAGGACAGGGGTCCTTTATAGCAATCAGCCCCAGCATTTT. The rearrangement joins TRBV12-5 to TRBJ1-5; 9 bases are a match to TRBD1. The CDR3 extends over 20 amino acids. V shed 0 bases, J shed 0 bases, and the junction held 12 bases outside the gene matches. CDR1 LGHNT and CDR2 FRNRAP come from the germline V gene.